The present entry profiles one T cell receptor beta chain with its context. Produced via immunoSEQ multiplex PCR; TCRdb's table is partial and in-frame only. The top ten hold about 15% of the sample, which has about 45,000 clones, approximately 70% seen once. CDR3 length: 15 amino acids. The V gene's germline CDR1 is LNHDA and CDR2 SQIVND (reference sequence). V was shortened by 5 bases and J by 2 bases, with 16 bases between the two germline ends. The data were obtained in a study of control samples from healthy donors and cancer patients. This clonotype originated in a male donor with melanoma. The chain has TRBV19 and TRBJ2-7, with D perhaps TRBD2 (6 bases). The sample was formalin-fixed, paraffin-embedded tissue. The CDR3 DNA is TGTGCCAGTAGTTGGGACTCCCAAACAACCTACGAGCAGTACTTC. Protein sequence: CASSWDSQTTYEQYF.